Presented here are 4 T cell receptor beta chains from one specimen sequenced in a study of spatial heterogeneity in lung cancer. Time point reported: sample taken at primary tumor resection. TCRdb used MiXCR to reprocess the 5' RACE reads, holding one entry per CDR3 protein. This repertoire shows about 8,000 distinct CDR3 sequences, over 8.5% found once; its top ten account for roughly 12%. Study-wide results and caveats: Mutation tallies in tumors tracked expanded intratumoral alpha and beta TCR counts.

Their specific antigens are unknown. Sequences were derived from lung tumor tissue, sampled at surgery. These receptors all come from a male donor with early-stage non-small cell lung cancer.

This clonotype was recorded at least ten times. The CDR3, as DNA: TGCAGTGCTAGAGAGGCCGAGCGGCTAGCCAAAAACATTCAGTACTTC. Protein sequence: CSAREAERLAKNIQYF. The chain carries TRBV20-1 and TRBJ2-4, with a possible D match to TRBD2 (5 bases). Trimming shortened V by 0 bases and J by 0 bases, and 12 bases separated the two germline ends. CDR3 length equals 16 residues. Germline CDR1 reads DFQATT; CDR2 reads SNEGSKA (reference sequence).

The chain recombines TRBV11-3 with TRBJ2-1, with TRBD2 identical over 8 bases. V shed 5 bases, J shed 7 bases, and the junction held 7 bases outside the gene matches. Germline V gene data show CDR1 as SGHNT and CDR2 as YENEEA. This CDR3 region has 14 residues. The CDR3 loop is CASSLAGPRNEQFF. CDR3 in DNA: TGTGCCAGCAGCCTAGCGGGCCCTAGGAATGAGCAGTTCTTC.

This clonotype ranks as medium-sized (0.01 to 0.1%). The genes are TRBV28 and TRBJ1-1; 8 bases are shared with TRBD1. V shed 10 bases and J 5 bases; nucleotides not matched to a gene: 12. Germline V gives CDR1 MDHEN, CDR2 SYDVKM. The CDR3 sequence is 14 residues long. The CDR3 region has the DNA TGTGCCACCAATTCTAGGGACAGGACGACTGAAGCTTTCTTT. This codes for CATNSRDRTTEAFF.

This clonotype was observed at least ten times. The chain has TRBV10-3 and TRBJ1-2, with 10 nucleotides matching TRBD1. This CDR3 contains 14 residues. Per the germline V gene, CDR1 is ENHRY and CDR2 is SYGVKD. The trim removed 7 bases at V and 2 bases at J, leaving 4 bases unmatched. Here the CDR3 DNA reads TGTGCCATCACCCCGGGACAGGGGAACTATGGCTACACCTTC. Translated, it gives CAITPGQGNYGYTF.